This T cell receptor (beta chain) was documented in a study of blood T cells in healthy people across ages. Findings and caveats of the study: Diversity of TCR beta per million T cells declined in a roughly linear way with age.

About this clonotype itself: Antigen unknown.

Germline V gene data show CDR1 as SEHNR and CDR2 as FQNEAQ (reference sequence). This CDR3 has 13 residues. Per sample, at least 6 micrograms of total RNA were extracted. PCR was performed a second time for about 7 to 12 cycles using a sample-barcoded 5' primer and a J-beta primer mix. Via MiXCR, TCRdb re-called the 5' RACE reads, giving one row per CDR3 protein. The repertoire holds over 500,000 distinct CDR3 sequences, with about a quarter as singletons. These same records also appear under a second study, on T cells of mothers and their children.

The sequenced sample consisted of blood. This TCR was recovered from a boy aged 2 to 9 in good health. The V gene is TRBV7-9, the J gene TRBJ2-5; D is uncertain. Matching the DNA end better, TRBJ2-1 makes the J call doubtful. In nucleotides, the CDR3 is TGTGCCAGCAGCTTGTTTACAGACAATGAGCAGTTCTTC. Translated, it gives CASSLFTDNEQFF.